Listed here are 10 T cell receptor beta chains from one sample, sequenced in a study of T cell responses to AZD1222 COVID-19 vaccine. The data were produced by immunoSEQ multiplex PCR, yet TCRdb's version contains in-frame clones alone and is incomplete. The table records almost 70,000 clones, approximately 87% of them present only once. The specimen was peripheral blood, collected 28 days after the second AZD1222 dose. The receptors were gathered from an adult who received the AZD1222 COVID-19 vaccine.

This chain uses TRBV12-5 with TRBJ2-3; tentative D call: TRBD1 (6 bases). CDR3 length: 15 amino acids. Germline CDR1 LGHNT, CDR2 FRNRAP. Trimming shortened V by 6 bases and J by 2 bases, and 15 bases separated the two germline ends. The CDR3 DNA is TGTGCTAGTGGCAATTCAGGGGAAATCACAGATACGCAGTATTTT. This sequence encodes CASGNSGEITDTQYF.

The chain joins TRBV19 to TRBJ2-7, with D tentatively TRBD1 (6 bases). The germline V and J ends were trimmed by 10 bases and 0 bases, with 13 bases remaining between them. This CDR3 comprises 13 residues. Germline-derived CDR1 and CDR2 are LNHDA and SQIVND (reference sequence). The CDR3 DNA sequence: TGTGCCACCAAGAGGGACAACTCCTACGAGCAGTACTTC. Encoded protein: CATKRDNSYEQYF.

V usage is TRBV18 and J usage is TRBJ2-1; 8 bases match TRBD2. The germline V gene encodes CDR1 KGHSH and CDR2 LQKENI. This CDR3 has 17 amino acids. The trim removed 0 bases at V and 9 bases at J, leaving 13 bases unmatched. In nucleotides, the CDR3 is TGTGCCAGCTCACCACCGAGATTGGGGACTAGTCATAGTGAGCAGTTCTTC. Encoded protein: CASSPPRLGTSHSEQFF.

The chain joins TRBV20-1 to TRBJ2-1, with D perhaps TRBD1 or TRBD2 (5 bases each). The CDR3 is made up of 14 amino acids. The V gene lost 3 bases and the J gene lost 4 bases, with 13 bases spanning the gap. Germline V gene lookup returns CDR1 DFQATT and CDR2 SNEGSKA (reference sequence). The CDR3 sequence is CSASGGSLYNEQFF. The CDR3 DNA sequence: TGCAGTGCTAGTGGGGGTAGCCTATACAATGAGCAGTTCTTC.

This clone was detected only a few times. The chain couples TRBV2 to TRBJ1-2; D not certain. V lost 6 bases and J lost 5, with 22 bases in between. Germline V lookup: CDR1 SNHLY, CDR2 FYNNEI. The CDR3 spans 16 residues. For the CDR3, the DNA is TGTGCCAGCAGCCCAACTCGGGCAGTTAACTCATATGGCTACACCTTC. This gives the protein CASSPTRAVNSYGYTF.

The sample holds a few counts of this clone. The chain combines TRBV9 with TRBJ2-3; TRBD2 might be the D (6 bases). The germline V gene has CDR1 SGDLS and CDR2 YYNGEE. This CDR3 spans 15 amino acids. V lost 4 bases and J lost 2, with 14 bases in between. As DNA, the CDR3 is TGTGCCAGCAGCCCAGGGTTGCGGGACACAGATACGCAGTATTTT. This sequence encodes CASSPGLRDTDTQYF. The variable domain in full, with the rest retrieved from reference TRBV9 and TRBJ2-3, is DSGVTQTPKHLITATGQRVTLRCSPRSGDLSVYWYQQSLDQGLQFLIQYYNGEERAKGNILERFSAQQFPDLHSELNLSSLELGDSALYFCASSPGLRDTDTQYFGPGTRLTVL.

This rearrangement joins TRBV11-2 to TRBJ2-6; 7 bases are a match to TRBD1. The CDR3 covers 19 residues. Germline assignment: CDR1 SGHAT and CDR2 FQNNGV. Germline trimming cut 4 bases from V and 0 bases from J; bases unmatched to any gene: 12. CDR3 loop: CASSSYTGTAYSGANVLTF. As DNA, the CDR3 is TGTGCCAGCAGCTCTTACACCGGGACAGCGTACTCTGGGGCCAACGTCCTGACTTTC. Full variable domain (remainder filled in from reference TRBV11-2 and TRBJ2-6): EAGVAQSPRYKIIEKRQSVAFWCNPISGHATLYWYQQILGQGPKLLIQFQNNGVVDDSQLPKDRFSAERLKGVDSTLKIQPAKLEDSAVYLCASSSYTGTAYSGANVLTFGAGSRLTVL.

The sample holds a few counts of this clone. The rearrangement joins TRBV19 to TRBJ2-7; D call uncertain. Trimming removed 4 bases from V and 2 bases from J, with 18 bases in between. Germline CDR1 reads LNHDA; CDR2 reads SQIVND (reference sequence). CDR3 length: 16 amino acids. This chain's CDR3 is CASSRDHPEPTYEQYF. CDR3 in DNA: TGTGCCAGTAGTAGAGATCATCCCGAACCCACCTACGAGCAGTACTTC.

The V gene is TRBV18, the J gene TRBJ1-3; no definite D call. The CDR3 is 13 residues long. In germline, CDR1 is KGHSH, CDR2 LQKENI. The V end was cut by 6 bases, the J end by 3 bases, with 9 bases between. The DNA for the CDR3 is TGTGCCAGCTCCACGCTAAGTGGAAACACCATATATTTT. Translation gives CASSTLSGNTIYF.

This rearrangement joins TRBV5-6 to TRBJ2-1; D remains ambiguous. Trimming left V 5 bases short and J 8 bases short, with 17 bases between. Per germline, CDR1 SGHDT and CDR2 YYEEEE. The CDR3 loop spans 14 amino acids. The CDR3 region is CASSLTPAGDEQFF. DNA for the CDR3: TGTGCCAGCAGTCTGACACCCGCCGGCGATGAGCAGTTCTTC.